The clone carrying this T cell receptor beta chain was seen repeatedly, ten times or more. Its antigen is still unknown. Amplification of TCR beta CDR3 regions used RNA as the template. TCR CDR3 regions were first amplified by RT-PCR with HTBI primers. TCRdb reprocessed the multiplex PCR reads with MiXCR, giving one entry per CDR3 protein. The sample contains roughly 700,000 distinct CDR3 sequences, around a third of which appear only once. Germline-derived CDR1 and CDR2 are SEHNR and FQNEAQ (reference sequence). V lost 3 bases to trimming and J lost 5 bases; unmatched junction nucleotides: 7. The CDR3 is 14 residues long. This record belongs to a study of T cells in Graves' hyperthyroidism and ophthalmopathy. Study-wide background: Peripheral blood was secured at the point of initial diagnosis, before any treatment.

Hyperthyroidism in the patients, aged 18 to 65, was newly diagnosed and under 2 months in duration. Study-level results: Within blood appeared most thyroid clonotypes that had expanded above 0.001.

V usage is TRBV7-9 and J usage is TRBJ2-7; TRBD2 agrees at 7 bases. The receptor was isolated from a woman aged 40 to 50 with Graves' hyperthyroidism. The sequencing input was blood. The CDR3 DNA is TGTGCCAGCAGCTTGGGGAGGGGTAGCGACGAGCAGTACTTC. Its translation: CASSLGRGSDEQYF.